This T cell receptor beta chain came from a study of tumor-infiltrating lymphocytes in oesophageal squamous cell carcinoma. One entry per CDR3 protein results from TCRdb running MiXCR on the PCR reads. The sample contains 15,000 to 20,000 distinct CDR3 sequences, 45% to 55% of which appear only once. Looked up from germline, CDR1 is SGHTA and CDR2 is FQGTGA. V lost 1 base and J 5 bases, leaving 11 bases between the germline ends. The CDR3 spans 14 residues. The V and J genes are TRBV7-3 and TRBJ2-5; D unclear. This clonotype originated in a male donor with esophageal squamous cell carcinoma. Sequencing was carried out using esophageal tumor tissue. CDR3 protein: CASSLSGFGETQYF. In DNA form, the CDR3 reads TGTGCCAGCAGCTTAAGTGGTTTCGGGGAGACCCAGTACTTC.